A selection of T cell receptor beta chains follows, all from one sample in a study of vaccination and CD4 T cells after COVID-19. TCRdb itself ran the PCR reads through MiXCR, one entry per CDR3 protein. The table has 13,000 or so distinct CDR3 sequences, roughly 42% seen once; the top ten hold over 12%. These receptors have no known antigen. Material for sequencing was CD4+ T cells from blood, cultured in vitro. These receptors all stem from a human donor who had recovered from COVID-19. CDR3s include the opening cysteine and the closing phenylalanine or tryptophan. A D gene is named only where the DNA matches it firmly. Clone size is shown for a subset of rows, as once, few, many or a class of expanded clone.

CDR3aa,CDR3nt,v_gene,j_gene,d_gene,abundance
CASSVIGTDTQYF,TGTGCCAGCAGTGTAATTGGGACAGATACGCAGTATTTT,TRBV25-1,TRBJ2-3,-,-
CASSLGLAVTINTGELFF,TGTGCCAGCAGCCTCGGACTAGCGGTTACTATTAACACCGGGGAGCTGTTTTTT,TRBV9,TRBJ2-2,TRBD2,-
CASTSRPGTSNQPQHF,TGTGCCAGTACTTCTCGCCCCGGGACAAGCAATCAGCCCCAGCATTTT,TRBV19,TRBJ1-5,-,-
CASSYQTNEKLFF,TGTGCCAGCAGTTATCAGACAAATGAAAAACTGTTTTTT,TRBV27,TRBJ1-4,-,few
CASTRAGELYGYTF,TGTGCCTCCACCCGGGCAGGGGAACTCTATGGCTACACCTTC,TRBV30,TRBJ1-2,-,-
CASSYSTPTYGYTF,TGTGCCAGCAGTTACTCGACGCCTACATATGGCTACACCTTC,TRBV6-5,TRBJ1-2,-,-
CASSKEEKAVAYYEQYF,TGTGCCAGCAGCAAAGAGGAGAAGGCAGTGGCATATTACGAGCAGTACTTC,TRBV21-1,TRBJ2-7,-,-
CASSSSMGNTIYF,TGTGCCAGCAGCTCCTCCATGGGAAACACCATATATTTT,TRBV7-9,TRBJ1-3,-,-
CSAIPPSLSSPLHF,TGCAGTGCTATCCCTCCGTCGCTCAGTTCACCCCTCCACTTT,TRBV20-1,TRBJ1-6,-,-
CASFHDADRGDF,TGTGCCAGCTTCCATGACGCGGACAGGGGAGACTTC,TRBV2,TRBJ2-7,TRBD1,-
CATAALGSSYEQYF,TGTGCCACCGCAGCTTTAGGGAGCTCCTACGAGCAGTACTTC,TRBV6-1,TRBJ2-7,-,few
CASSLAAFSGNTIYF,TGTGCCAGCAGCTTAGCAGCCTTCTCTGGAAACACCATATATTTT,TRBV7-9,TRBJ1-3,-,few
CASSDRTGGGYHQPQHF,TGTGCCAGCAGTGATCGTACTGGGGGTGGGTATCATCAGCCCCAGCATTTT,TRBV6-1,TRBJ1-5,-,-
CASSDAGSSYEQYF,TGTGCCAGCAGCGACGCCGGGAGCTCCTACGAGCAGTACTTC,TRBV11-3,TRBJ2-7,-,-
CASSLAPPQETQYF,TGTGCCAGCAGCTTAGCGCCCCCCCAAGAGACCCAGTACTTC,TRBV11-3,TRBJ2-5,-,-
CASSLEASGELFF,TGCGCCAGCAGCCTAGAAGCGTCCGGGGAGCTGTTTTTT,TRBV4-3,TRBJ2-2,-,-
CASSRGRLVKGETQYF,TGTGCCAGCAGCCGGGGGAGGCTAGTGAAGGGGGAGACCCAGTACTTC,TRBV7-7,TRBJ2-5,-,-
CATTADRASYGYTF,TGTGCCACCACCGCGGACAGGGCGAGCTATGGCTACACCTTC,TRBV15,TRBJ1-2,TRBD1,medium-sized
CASSSQGYGELFF,TGTGCCAGCAGTTCTCAGGGTTACGGGGAGCTGTTTTTT,TRBV27,TRBJ2-2,-,few
CASSEAGTVFYGYTF,TGTGCCAGCAGTGAAGCCGGGACAGTTTTCTATGGCTACACCTTC,TRBV25-1,TRBJ1-2,TRBD1,few
CSARFDSTHNSYEQYF,TGCAGTGCTCGCTTTGACAGCACCCATAATTCCTACGAGCAGTACTTC,TRBV20-1,TRBJ2-7,-,-
CASSHGLATGELFF,TGTGCCAGCAGCCACGGACTAGCGACCGGGGAGCTGTTTTTT,TRBV7-2,TRBJ2-2,TRBD2,few
CASSSDLGQGGTDTQYF,TGTGCCAGCAGCTCGGACCTGGGACAGGGAGGCACAGATACGCAGTATTTT,TRBV7-2,TRBJ2-3,TRBD1,few
CASSFQIYGYTF,TGTGCCAGCAGTTTCCAAATTTATGGCTACACCTTC,TRBV12-3/TRBV12-4,TRBJ1-2,-,-
CASGGVNTDTQYF,TGTGCCAGCGGGGGGGTTAACACAGATACGCAGTATTTT,TRBV9,TRBJ2-3,TRBD2,-
CASRRDSSSNTGELFF,TGCGCCAGCAGGAGGGACTCGAGTTCGAACACCGGGGAGCTGTTTTTT,TRBV5-1,TRBJ2-2,-,few
CSASNPPGGAKNIQYF,TGCAGTGCTAGTAACCCCCCCGGAGGGGCCAAAAACATTCAGTACTTC,TRBV20-1,TRBJ2-4,-,-
CASSPDITSTDTQYF,TGCGCCAGCAGCCCGGACATTACTAGCACAGATACGCAGTATTTT,TRBV5-1,TRBJ2-3,-,-
CASSLLREADGYTF,TGTGCCAGCAGCCTGCTTAGGGAGGCAGATGGCTACACCTTC,TRBV2,TRBJ1-2,-,-
CASSSGGQQRWFF,TGTGCCAGTAGTTCTGGCGGCCAGCAACGGTGGTTCTTC,TRBV19,TRBJ2-1,-,few
CASSEAFFSYNEQFF,TGTGCCAGCAGTGAGGCTTTTTTCTCCTACAATGAGCAGTTCTTC,TRBV25-1,TRBJ2-1,-,-
CASSLGLLGKSPLHF,TGTGCCAGCAGCTTAGGTCTACTAGGAAAATCACCCCTCCACTTT,TRBV7-8,TRBJ1-6,-,-
CASSYSSPGQGNQPQHF,TGTGCCAGCAGTTACTCGAGTCCGGGACAGGGGAATCAGCCCCAGCATTTT,TRBV6-5,TRBJ1-5,TRBD1,few
CASTPGAYGYTF,TGCGCCAGCACCCCGGGGGCTTATGGCTACACCTTC,TRBV10-2,TRBJ1-2,-,-
CASSLRDISPLHF,TGCGCCAGCAGCTTACGGGACATTTCACCCCTCCACTTT,TRBV5-1,TRBJ1-6,-,-
CASISRGNLNTEAFF,TGTGCCAGCATAAGCAGGGGCAATTTGAACACTGAAGCTTTCTTT,TRBV12-3/TRBV12-4,TRBJ1-1,-,-
CAWSRRQGDGYTF,TGTGCCTGGTCCCGCCGCCAGGGCGACGGCTACACCTTC,TRBV30,TRBJ1-2,-,-
CASSLEGQGGGYTF,TGCGCCAGCAGCTTGGAAGGACAGGGCGGCGGCTACACCTTC,TRBV5-1,TRBJ1-2,TRBD1,few
CASSQSGTSVKNIQYF,TGCGCCAGCAGCCAATCCGGGACTAGCGTGAAAAACATTCAGTACTTC,TRBV5-1,TRBJ2-4,TRBD2,-
CAISDGGNGETQYF,TGTGCCATCAGTGATGGGGGGAACGGCGAGACCCAGTACTTC,TRBV10-3,TRBJ2-5,-,-
CASSLAGQVDYGYTF,TGTGCCAGCAGCTTAGCTGGGCAGGTAGACTATGGCTACACCTTC,TRBV7-6,TRBJ1-2,-,-
CAWSVGGAKNIQYF,TGTGCCTGGAGTGTAGGAGGGGCCAAAAACATTCAGTACTTC,TRBV30,TRBJ2-4,-,-
CASSLGGAGELFF,TGTGCCAGCAGTTTGGGAGGTGCCGGGGAGCTGTTTTTT,TRBV12-3/TRBV12-4,TRBJ2-2,-,-
CASSLMGAPTDTQYF,TGCGCCAGCAGCTTGATGGGGGCCCCCACAGATACGCAGTATTTT,TRBV5-1,TRBJ2-3,-,-
CASSIGSGWLAGDHTYEQYF,TGTGCCAGTAGTATAGGGTCCGGGTGGCTAGCGGGGGATCATACCTACGAGCAGTACTTC,TRBV19,TRBJ2-7,TRBD2,-
CATSDLGRGQETQYF,TGTGCCACCAGTGATTTGGGGCGGGGGCAAGAGACCCAGTACTTC,TRBV24-1,TRBJ2-5,TRBD2,few
CASSSKDRLNEKLFF,TGTGCCAGCAGCAGCAAGGACAGGCTAAATGAAAAACTGTTTTTT,TRBV7-9,TRBJ1-4,TRBD1,once
CASSVRGRVEQFF,TGTGCCAGCAGCGTCAGGGGGCGGGTTGAGCAGTTCTTC,TRBV2,TRBJ2-1,TRBD1,few
CASSDPGSEAFF,TGTGCCAGCAGTGATCCGGGTTCTGAAGCTTTCTTT,TRBV2,TRBJ1-1,-,-
CASSSRPRSGGNEQFF,TGTGCCAGCAGCTCTCGCCCGCGGAGTGGGGGGAATGAGCAGTTCTTC,TRBV7-2,TRBJ2-1,-,-
CASSFQNLQNTGELFF,TGCGCCAGCAGCTTTCAGAATTTGCAGAACACCGGGGAGCTGTTTTTT,TRBV5-1,TRBJ2-2,-,medium-sized
CASSWTSVYNEQFF,TGTGCCAGCAGCTGGACTAGCGTTTACAATGAGCAGTTCTTC,TRBV7-8,TRBJ2-1,TRBD2,few
CSAFRLAGPTDTQYF,TGCAGTGCTTTCCGACTAGCGGGGCCCACAGATACGCAGTATTTT,TRBV20-1,TRBJ2-3,TRBD2,-
CASSERRSSYNSPLHF,TGTGCCAGCAGTGAACGTCGGAGCTCCTATAATTCACCCCTCCACTTT,TRBV6-1,TRBJ1-6,-,-
CASGELNTEAFF,TGTGCCAGCGGAGAGTTGAACACTGAAGCTTTCTTT,TRBV6-1,TRBJ1-1,-,large
CSARATGGEDSPLHF,TGCAGTGCTAGAGCGACAGGGGGCGAAGATTCACCCCTCCACTTT,TRBV20-1,TRBJ1-6,TRBD1,few
CASSTGYYEQYF,TGTGCCAGTTCGACAGGCTACTACGAGCAGTACTTC,TRBV25-1,TRBJ2-7,-,-